The clone carrying this TCR beta chain was seen more than once but under ten times. Both TCR beta VDJ combination and CDR3 sequence profiling were carried out. Genomic DNA was the template for this profiling. TCRdb used MiXCR to reprocess the reads, holding one entry per CDR3 protein. Of 100,000 to 150,000 distinct CDR3 sequences detected, less than 45% appear once; the ten largest clones hold 8% to 9%. The record originates from a study of CD8+CD57+ T cells in acquired aplastic anemia. CDR1 MGHDK and CDR2 SYGVNS come from the germline V gene. V gave up 3 bases and J gave up 0 bases, with 9 bases separating them. The CDR3 is made up of 14 amino acids.

This sequence originates from a human donor in good health, serving as a control. The rearrangement uses TRBV25-1 and TRBJ2-7; D possibly corresponds to TRBD1 (5 bases). Source material: sorted CD4+, CD8+, or CD8+CD57+ T cells (not recorded which) from PBMCs. CDR3 DNA sequence: TGTGCCAGCAGTGATAGGGGCGCCTCCTACGAGCAGTACTTC. Amino acids: CASSDRGASYEQYF.